This T cell receptor (beta chain) was recorded in a study of T cell responses to AZD1222 COVID-19 vaccine. Remarks on this clone: Its target is not known.

Study-wide findings and caveats: At study baseline, merely a handful of AZD1222 recipients were seropositive. Unmutated variant regions reportedly attract nearly half of all spike-specific TCRs. Mostly white British, mostly female donors; authors suggested clonal diversity may be underestimated. Increased Spike-specific TCR breadth and depth were observed after two AZD1222 doses.

TCRdb's copy holds only in-frame clones and misses some; the assay was immunoSEQ multiplex PCR. This table holds 140,000 to 150,000 clones, about 90% found once. V lost 3 bases to trimming and J lost 7 bases; unmatched junction nucleotides: 11. Germline CDR1 reads SGDLS; CDR2 reads YYNGEE. This CDR3 has 16 amino acids. Sequenced here: peripheral blood, sampled on day 0 of AZD1222 vaccination. This TCR was recovered from an adult in good health. This chain links TRBV9 with TRBJ1-4; 8 bases line up with TRBD1. CDR3 region: CASSGESTGVGEKLFF. The CDR3 DNA is TGTGCCAGCAGCGGGGAATCGACAGGGGTCGGTGAAAAACTGTTTTTT.